These 24 T cell receptor beta chains share one sample of origin, sequenced in a study of untreated major depressive disorder. Broader study findings: Compared with controls, depressed patients showed more TRBV05-01 (Vbeta 5.1) usage in CD4+ T cells.

Their target antigens are unknown. Profiling relied on immunoSEQ multiplex PCR, and the TCRdb table lists in-frame clones only, not all of them. The sample lists approximately 24,000 clones, approximately 91% occurring once. Sample: CD4+ T cells from PBMCs. The origin of the receptors is a woman aged 25 to 39 with major depressive disorder.

The rearrangement uses TRBV6-4 and TRBJ2-1, with 15 bases aligning to TRBD2. The V gene's germline CDR1 is MRHNA and CDR2 SNTAGT. Trimming removed 10 bases from V and 7 bases from J; junction bases left unmatched: 5. The CDR3 is made up of 14 amino acids. The CDR3 region is CATAGLAGGNEQFF. CDR3 nucleotides: TGTGCCACTGCGGGACTAGCGGGAGGTAATGAGCAGTTCTTC.

This chain joins TRBV5-4 and TRBJ1-6; a weak D match, TRBD1 (5 bases). Germline lookup yields CDR1 SGHNT and CDR2 YYREEE (reference sequence). The CDR3 consists of 15 residues. Trimming pared 0 bases from V and 13 bases from J, leaving 17 bases between. The CDR3 DNA reads TGTGCCAGCAGCTTGGATAGAGCCGCGGGGGATCCCCTCCACTTT. Its translation is CASSLDRAAGDPLHF.

The J gene is TRBJ1-1, the V gene TRBV2; TRBD1 aligns across 7 bases. Germline V lookup: CDR1 SNHLY, CDR2 FYNNEI. This CDR3 contains 15 residues. The V and J ends lost 7 bases and 0 bases, in that order; junction bases with no gene match: 8. Here the CDR3 DNA reads TGTGCCAGCAACCGGGACAGCGTCTTGAACACTGAAGCTTTCTTT. Translation: CASNRDSVLNTEAFF.

The chain couples TRBV5-1 to TRBJ2-3; D is possibly TRBD1 (6 bases). The germline V gene encodes CDR1 SGHRS and CDR2 YFSETQ. V lost 0 bases and J 2 bases, leaving 10 bases between the germline ends. The CDR3 extends over 15 amino acids. The CDR3 region is CASSLEQGPTDTQYF. CDR3 nucleotide sequence: TGCGCCAGCAGCTTGGAACAGGGCCCCACAGATACGCAGTATTTT.

A single count supports this clone. V usage is TRBV5-1 and J usage is TRBJ2-2; TRBD1 matches at 10 bases. The trim removed 8 bases at V and 7 bases at J, leaving 5 bases unmatched. The CDR3 is 13 amino acids. Germline-derived CDR1 and CDR2 are SGHRS and YFSETQ. The CDR3: CARRQGAIGELFF. The CDR3 nucleotides read TGCGCCAGACGACAGGGGGCAATCGGGGAGCTGTTTTTT.

The gene calls are TRBV28 and TRBJ2-7, with D tentatively TRBD2 (6 bases). CDR1 and CDR2 (germline): MDHEN, SYDVKM. This CDR3 has 15 residues. The V end lost 4 bases, the J end lost 5 bases, and 18 bases lay between the germline ends. DNA for the CDR3: TGTGCCAGCAGTTCCCCGGAGGTAGCGGAGGACGAGCAGTACTTC. It translates to CASSSPEVAEDEQYF. The variable domain in full, completed from reference TRBV28 and TRBJ2-7, reads DVKVTQSSRYLVKRTGEKVFLECVQDMDHENMFWYRQDPGLGLRLIYFSYDVKMKEKGDIPEGYSVSREKKERFSLILESASTNQTSMYLCASSSPEVAEDEQYFGPGTRLTVT.

The chain couples TRBV5-1 to TRBJ2-3, with 9 positions matching TRBD1. This CDR3 is built from 15 residues. V shed 0 bases, J shed 3 bases, and the junction held 2 bases outside the gene matches. Per the germline V gene, CDR1 is SGHRS and CDR2 is YFSETQ. DNA for the CDR3: TGCGCCAGCAGCTTGGCGGGACAGGGAACAGATACGCAGTATTTT. It yields the protein CASSLAGQGTDTQYF.

V is TRBV19 and J is TRBJ1-5; D may be TRBD1 (6 bases). The germline V and J ends were trimmed by 4 bases and 0 bases, with 10 bases remaining between them. CDR1 is LNHDA, CDR2 SQIVND, per germline (reference sequence). This CDR3 is built from 15 residues. The chain's CDR3 is CASSTAQGSNQPQHF. The CDR3 coding sequence is TGTGCCAGTAGTACAGCACAGGGTAGCAATCAGCCCCAGCATTTT.

This clone was detected once. The genes are TRBV10-3 and TRBJ1-1, with a possible D match to TRBD1 (5 bases). CDR1 and CDR2 (germline): ENHRY, SYGVKD. The CDR3 extends over 13 amino acids. Trimming removed 9 bases at V and 0 bases at J, with 11 bases between. CDR3 sequence: CAITGTVNTEAFF. In nucleotides, the CDR3 is TGTGCCATAACCGGGACGGTGAACACTGAAGCTTTCTTT.

This clone was recorded only once. CDR3 coding DNA: TGTGCCAGCAGTTCACAGGGTTATGGCTACACCTTC. It specifies CASSSQGYGYTF. The rearrangement links TRBV6-1 to TRBJ1-2; a possible D gene is TRBD1 (6 bases). Trimming pared 5 bases from V and 5 bases from J, leaving 9 bases between. The CDR3 totals 12 residues. Germline CDR1 and CDR2: MNHNS and SASEGT.

The chain has TRBV5-1 and TRBJ2-3, with a weak D call TRBD2 (6 bases). The CDR3 consists of 17 residues. V lost 0 bases and J 1 base, leaving 15 bases between the germline ends. The germline V gene has CDR1 SGHRS and CDR2 YFSETQ. CDR3 nucleotide sequence: TGCGCCAGCAGCTTGGCCTTTGCGGGAACTGGCACAGATACGCAGTATTTT. It is translated as CASSLAFAGTGTDTQYF. Full variable domain (remainder filled in from reference TRBV5-1 and TRBJ2-3): KAGVTQTPRYLIKTRGQQVTLSCSPISGHRSVSWYQQTPGQGLQFLFEYFSETQRNKGNFPGRFSGRQFSNSRSEMNVSTLELGDSALYLCASSLAFAGTGTDTQYFGPGTRLTVL.

CDR3 bases: TGTGCCAGTAGTAGGGGTTCCCCGGCCTACGAGCAGTACTTC. Its translation is CASSRGSPAYEQYF. This rearrangement joins TRBV19 to TRBJ2-7; D uncertain. The CDR3 consists of 14 residues. Trimming cost V 4 bases and J 2 bases, with 12 bases left between them. Germline V gene sequence: CDR1 LNHDA, CDR2 SQIVND (reference sequence). The full variable domain, completed using reference TRBV19 and TRBJ2-7, is DGGITQSPKYLFRKEGQNVTLSCEQNLNHDAMYWYRQDPGQGLRLIYYSQIVNDFQKGDIAEGYSVSREKKESFPLTVTSAQKNPTAFYLCASSRGSPAYEQYFGPGTRLTVT.

The J gene is TRBJ1-5, the V gene TRBV9; possible D gene TRBD1, 5 bases. The germline V and J ends were trimmed by 4 bases and 6 bases, with 14 bases remaining between them. CDR3 size: 14 residues. Germline CDR1 is SGDLS and CDR2 is YYNGEE. The CDR3 here is CASSSQMGGQPQHF. CDR3 nucleotides: TGTGCCAGCAGCTCACAGATGGGGGGTCAGCCCCAGCATTTT.

The chain uses TRBV4-2 and TRBJ1-1; TRBD1 is a possible D gene (5 bases). This CDR3 is built from 15 residues. V lost 0 bases to trimming and J lost 1 base, with 9 bases between them. Germline CDR1 and CDR2: LGHNA and YNFKEQ. CDR3: CASSQDPRGNTEAFF. DNA for the CDR3: TGTGCCAGCAGCCAAGACCCAAGGGGGAACACTGAAGCTTTCTTT.

The V call is TRBV27, the J call TRBJ1-2; a weak D match, TRBD1 (6 bases). This CDR3 contains 15 residues. CDR1 and CDR2 from the germline V gene are MNHEY and SMNVEV (reference sequence). Trimming pared 5 bases from V and 8 bases from J, leaving 21 bases between. The CDR3 DNA follows: TGTGCCAGCAGTCCAAGGACAGACAACCCGCGGGGCTACACCTTC. It codes for CASSPRTDNPRGYTF.

The chain uses TRBV5-6 and TRBJ2-7, with TRBD2 as a possible D gene (5 bases). V was cut by 2 bases and J by 3 bases, with 12 bases left in between. The CDR3 has 14 residues. The germline V gene has CDR1 SGHDT and CDR2 YYEEEE. This CDR3 is CASSFGSGLYEQYF. The CDR3 region has the DNA TGTGCCAGCAGCTTCGGGTCAGGACTCTACGAGCAGTACTTC.

The V and J genes are TRBV10-3 and TRBJ1-2; TRBD1 might be the D (5 bases). Germline-derived CDR1 and CDR2 are ENHRY and SYGVKD. V was shortened by 3 bases and J by 4 bases, with 6 bases between the two germline ends. The CDR3 sequence is 12 residues long. The CDR3 bases are TGTGCCATCAGTGACAGGGCCTATGGCTACACCTTC. It encodes CAISDRAYGYTF.

This clone was picked up one time. The V and J genes are TRBV10-3 and TRBJ1-6, with D unclear. V dropped 6 bases and J dropped 7 bases, with 10 bases sitting between them. Germline V lookup: CDR1 ENHRY, CDR2 SYGVKD. The CDR3 length is 13 residues. CDR3 in amino acids: CAISGQGNSPLHF. The CDR3 DNA is TGTGCCATCAGCGGCCAAGGGAATTCACCCCTCCACTTT.

This chain joins TRBV7-2 and TRBJ2-5; weak D call: TRBD2 (5 bases). Germline V CDR1 and CDR2: SGHTA, FQGNSA. V was pared by 8 bases and J by 2 bases, with 18 bases between. This CDR3 comprises 15 residues. The CDR3 DNA sequence: TGTGCCAGCCGATTTGGGAGTTCCCATCAAGAGACCCAGTACTTC. This codes for CASRFGSSHQETQYF.

This chain links TRBV19 with TRBJ2-3, with TRBD1 matching over 7 bases. Germline CDR1 is LNHDA and CDR2 is SQIVND (reference sequence). The V and J ends lost 6 bases and 5 bases, in that order; junction bases with no gene match: 8. This CDR3 is built from 14 residues. The CDR3, as DNA: TGTGCCAGTAGGGAACAGGGGATGGGAGATACGCAGTATTTT. This encodes CASREQGMGDTQYF.

CDR3 nucleotides: TGTGCCAGCACCCAGACGGGGGCGAGGGGCTACACCTTC. Translated, it gives CASTQTGARGYTF. V usage is TRBV27 and J usage is TRBJ1-2; D might be TRBD1 (6 bases). V was trimmed by 7 bases and J by 8 bases, leaving 17 bases between them. This CDR3 spans 13 amino acids. Germline V gene sequence: CDR1 MNHEY, CDR2 SMNVEV (reference sequence).

The chain is built from TRBV27 and TRBJ1-5; no clear D gene. Trimming left V 3 bases short and J 0 bases short, with 9 bases between. The CDR3 extends over 15 amino acids. CDR1 and CDR2 from the germline V gene are MNHEY and SMNVEV (reference sequence). CDR3 residues: CASSFSALSNQPQHF. The CDR3 nucleotides are TGTGCCAGCAGTTTTTCTGCCCTTAGCAATCAGCCCCAGCATTTT.

J is TRBJ2-7 and V is TRBV7-2, with D unresolved. Deletions cut 0 bases from V and 3 bases from J, with 6 bases between. CDR3 size: 13 residues. Per the germline V gene, CDR1 is SGHTA and CDR2 is FQGNSA. In DNA form, the CDR3 reads TGTGCCAGCAGCTTAGCGTCCTTCTACGAGCAGTACTTC. It specifies CASSLASFYEQYF.

The rearrangement joins TRBV5-4 to TRBJ1-1; D is unclear. Germline CDR1 SGHNT, CDR2 YYREEE (reference sequence). CDR3 length: 16 amino acids. The V end lost 1 base, the J end lost 2 bases, and 15 bases lay between the germline ends. The CDR3 protein is CASSLYSSAPNTEAFF. In DNA, the CDR3 is TGTGCCAGCAGCTTGTACAGTTCGGCCCCTAACACTGAAGCTTTCTTT.